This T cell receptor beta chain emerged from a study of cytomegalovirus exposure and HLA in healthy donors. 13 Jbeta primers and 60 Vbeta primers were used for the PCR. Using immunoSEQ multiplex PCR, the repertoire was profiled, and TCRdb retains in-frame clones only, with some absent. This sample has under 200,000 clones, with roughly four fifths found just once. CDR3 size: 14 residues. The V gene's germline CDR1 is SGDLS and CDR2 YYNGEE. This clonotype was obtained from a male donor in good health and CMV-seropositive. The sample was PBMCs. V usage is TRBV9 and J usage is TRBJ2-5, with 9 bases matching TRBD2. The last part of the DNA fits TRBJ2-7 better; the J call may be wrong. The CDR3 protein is CASSVTSGWDEQYF. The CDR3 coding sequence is TGTGCCAGCAGCGTAACTAGCGGGTGGGACGAGCAGTACTTC.